This T cell receptor (beta chain) was sequenced for a study of T-cell memory formation after mild COVID-19. General study results and limits: Later expanders leaned CD4+, whereas clones that contracted between day 15 and 85 were balanced CD4/CD8.

With respect to this clonotype: Its target is not known.

TCRdb redid the calling of the 5' RACE reads with MiXCR, one entry per CDR3 protein. The sample holds around 470,000 distinct CDR3 sequences, 15% to 25% seen once. Sequencing was performed on PBMCs or a T cell subset sorted from them (not recorded which). This receptor was taken from an adult woman who had mild COVID-19 (a few samples of this study predate the infection). Cell type and time point are not known.

CDR3: CASSSTSGRSYEQYF. The CDR3 DNA follows: TGTGCCAGCAGCTCTACTAGCGGGAGGTCCTACGAGCAGTACTTC. This chain joins TRBV7-2 and TRBJ2-7; 12 nucleotides align to TRBD2. The junction had 2 bases not matched to a gene; V was cut back by 4 bases and J by 1 base. The CDR3 loop spans 15 amino acids. In germline, CDR1 is SGHTA, CDR2 FQGNSA.